This paragraph reports one T cell receptor beta chain. The sample originates from a study of blood T cell repertoires in COVID-19. Looking at the study overall: Sample material is recorded as cDNA or gDNA derived from T cells, B-cell-depleted T cells, or PBMCs.

The repertoire was sequenced with immunoSEQ multiplex PCR; TCRdb's copy has only in-frame clones and lacks some. This table has around 63,000 clones, around 88% appearing once. This CDR3 is 12 amino acids long. The V end was cut by 3 bases, the J end by 8 bases, with 7 bases between. CDR1 and CDR2 (germline): MDHEN, SYDVKM. The clonotype comes from a woman older than 75 with active COVID-19. Input material: peripheral blood. The V and J genes are TRBV28 and TRBJ1-4; D unclear. As DNA, the CDR3 is TGTGCCAGCAGTTTGCCCAGAGAAAAACTGTTTTTT. It translates to CASSLPREKLFF.